The T cell receptor (beta chain) under discussion was sequenced for a study of memory CD4+ T cells and cytomegalovirus serostatus. The CDR3 length is 14 residues. Germline V lookup: CDR1 LNHDA, CDR2 SQIVND (reference sequence). J gave up 7 bases and V 7 bases, and 8 bases lay outside the gene matches. Study-wide findings and caveats: Of 150 to 200 reported CMV TCRbeta sequences, under 80 were found in memory CD4+ repertoires.

Note on this clone: What it binds is unknown.

Libraries were prepared by immunoSEQ multiplex PCR; TCRdb keeps only in-frame clonotypes and omits some of them. The sample records 55,000 or so clones, 83% being singletons. Single viable CD3+CD4+CD8-CD45RO+ cells were sorted as the memory CD4+ T cells. Donors' CMV status reflects serum IgG against pp150, pp28, p38, p52. Positive selection with CD4 microbeads enriched total CD4+ T cells. The rearrangement uses TRBV19 and TRBJ1-4, with 8 bases aligning to TRBD1. The TCR comes from an adult in good health and CMV-seropositive. The specimen was memory CD4+ T cells from blood. The DNA of the CDR3 is TGTGCCAGTACCCGGGCAGGGGGCTTTGAAAAACTGTTTTTT. Translating it yields CASTRAGGFEKLFF.